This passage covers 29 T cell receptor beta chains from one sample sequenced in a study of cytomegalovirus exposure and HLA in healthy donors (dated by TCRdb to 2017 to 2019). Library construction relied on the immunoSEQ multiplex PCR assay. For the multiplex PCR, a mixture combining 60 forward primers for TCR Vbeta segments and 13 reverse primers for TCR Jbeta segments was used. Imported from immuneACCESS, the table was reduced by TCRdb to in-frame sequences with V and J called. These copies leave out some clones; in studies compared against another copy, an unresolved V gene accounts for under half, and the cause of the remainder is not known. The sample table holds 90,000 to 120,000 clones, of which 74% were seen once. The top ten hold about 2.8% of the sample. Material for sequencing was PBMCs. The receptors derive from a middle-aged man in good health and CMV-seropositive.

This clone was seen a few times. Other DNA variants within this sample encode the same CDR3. CDR3 in DNA: TGTGCCAGCAGCTTAGATATGAACACTGAAGCTTTCTTT. Amino acids: CASSLDMNTEAFF. The rearrangement links TRBV7-9 to TRBJ1-1, with D unclear. CDR3 size: 13 residues. Germline CDR1 SEHNR, CDR2 FQNEAQ (reference sequence). Trimming removed 1 base at V and 0 bases at J, with 3 bases between.

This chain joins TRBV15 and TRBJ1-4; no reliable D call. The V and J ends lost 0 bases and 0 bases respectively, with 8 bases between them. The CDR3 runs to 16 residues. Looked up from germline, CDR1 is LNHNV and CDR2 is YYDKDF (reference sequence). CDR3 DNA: TGTGCCACCAGCAGAGATGGAGGGCCAACTAATGAAAAACTGTTTTTT. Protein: CATSRDGGPTNEKLFF.

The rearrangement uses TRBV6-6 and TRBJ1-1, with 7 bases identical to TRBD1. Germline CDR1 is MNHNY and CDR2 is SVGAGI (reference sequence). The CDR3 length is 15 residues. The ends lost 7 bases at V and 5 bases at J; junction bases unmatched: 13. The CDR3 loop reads CASNPGNRGETEAFF. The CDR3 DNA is TGTGCCAGCAACCCCGGAAACAGGGGCGAGACTGAAGCTTTCTTT.

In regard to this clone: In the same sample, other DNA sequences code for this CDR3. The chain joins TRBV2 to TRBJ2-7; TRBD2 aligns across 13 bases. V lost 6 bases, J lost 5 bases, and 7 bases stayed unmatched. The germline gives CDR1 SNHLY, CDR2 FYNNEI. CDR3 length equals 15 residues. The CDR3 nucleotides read TGTGCCAGCAGGGGGGGACTAGCGGGAAGAGACGAGCAGTACTTC. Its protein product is CASRGGLAGRDEQYF. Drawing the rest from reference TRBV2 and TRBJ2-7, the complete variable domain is EPEVTQTPSHQVTQMGQEVILRCVPISNHLYFYWYRQILGQKVEFLVSFYNNEISEKSEIFDDQFSVERPDGSNFTLKIRSTKLEDSAMYFCASRGGLAGRDEQYFGPGTRLTVT.

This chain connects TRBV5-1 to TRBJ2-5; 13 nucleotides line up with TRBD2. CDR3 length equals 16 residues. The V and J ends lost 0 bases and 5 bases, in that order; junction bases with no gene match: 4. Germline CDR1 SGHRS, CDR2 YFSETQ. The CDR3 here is CASSLELAGGRETQYF. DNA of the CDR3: TGCGCCAGCAGCTTGGAACTAGCGGGGGGGAGGGAGACCCAGTACTTC.

DNA of the CDR3: TGTGCCAGCAGTGACTCAGGCAGGGGGGCCTACGAGCAGTACTTC. Amino acids: CASSDSGRGAYEQYF. The V gene is TRBV6-4, the J gene TRBJ2-7, with D possibly being TRBD1 (7 bases). This CDR3 is built from 15 residues. Between the trimmed V and J ends, which lost 0 bases and 2 bases, there was a span of 11 bases. The germline V gene encodes CDR1 MRHNA and CDR2 SNTAGT.

This CDR3 is CASSRNSGGTRYGYTF. In nucleotides, the CDR3 is TGCGCCAGCAGCCGAAACTCAGGGGGCACGAGGTATGGCTACACCTTC. The J gene is TRBJ1-2, the V gene TRBV4-1, with TRBD1 identical over 8 bases. This CDR3 contains 16 residues. Losses at the gene ends were 4 bases for V and 5 bases for J; bases not matched to a gene: 12. CDR1 MGHRA and CDR2 YSYEKL come from the germline V gene.

This CDR3 is CASSEGTGGRETQYF. CDR3 coding DNA: TGTGCCAGCAGTGAAGGAACAGGGGGGCGAGAGACCCAGTACTTC. The chain joins TRBV6-1 to TRBJ2-5, with 8 bases lining up with TRBD1. This CDR3 comprises 15 residues. The V gene end was trimmed by 1 base and the J gene end by 4 bases; junction bases not matched to a gene: 5. CDR1 and CDR2 (germline): MNHNS, SASEGT.

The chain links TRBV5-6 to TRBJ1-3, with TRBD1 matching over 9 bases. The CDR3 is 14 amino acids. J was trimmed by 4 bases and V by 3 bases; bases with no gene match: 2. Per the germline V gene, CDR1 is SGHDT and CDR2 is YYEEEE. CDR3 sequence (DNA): TGTGCCAGCAGCTCCGGGACAGGGGGAAACACCATATATTTT. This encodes CASSSGTGGNTIYF.

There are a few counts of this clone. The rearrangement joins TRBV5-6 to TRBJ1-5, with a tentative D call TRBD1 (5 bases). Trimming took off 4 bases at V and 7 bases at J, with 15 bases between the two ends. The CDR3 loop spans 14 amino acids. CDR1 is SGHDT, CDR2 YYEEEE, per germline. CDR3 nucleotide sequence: TGTGCCAGCAGCGGGGGTCGGGGGAGACAGCCCCAGCATTTT. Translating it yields CASSGGRGRQPQHF.

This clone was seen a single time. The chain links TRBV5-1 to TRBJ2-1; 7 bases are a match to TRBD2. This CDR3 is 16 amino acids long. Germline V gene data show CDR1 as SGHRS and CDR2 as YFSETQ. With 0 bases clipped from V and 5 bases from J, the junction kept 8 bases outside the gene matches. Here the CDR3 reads CASSLVAGVVDNEQFF. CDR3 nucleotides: TGCGCCAGCAGCTTGGTTGCGGGAGTGGTCGACAATGAGCAGTTCTTC.

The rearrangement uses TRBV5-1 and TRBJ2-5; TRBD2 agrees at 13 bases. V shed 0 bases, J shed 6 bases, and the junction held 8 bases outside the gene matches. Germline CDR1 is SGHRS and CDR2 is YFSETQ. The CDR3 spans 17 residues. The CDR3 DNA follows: TGCGCCAGCAGCTTGGAACCCGGGACTAGCGGGGCCAAGACCCAGTACTTC. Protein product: CASSLEPGTSGAKTQYF.

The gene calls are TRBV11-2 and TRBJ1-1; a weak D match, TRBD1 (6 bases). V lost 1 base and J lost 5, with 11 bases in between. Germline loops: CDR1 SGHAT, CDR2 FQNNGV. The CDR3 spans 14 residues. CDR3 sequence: CASSLGGGDTEAFF. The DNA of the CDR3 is TGTGCCAGCAGCTTAGGAGGGGGGGATACTGAAGCTTTCTTT.

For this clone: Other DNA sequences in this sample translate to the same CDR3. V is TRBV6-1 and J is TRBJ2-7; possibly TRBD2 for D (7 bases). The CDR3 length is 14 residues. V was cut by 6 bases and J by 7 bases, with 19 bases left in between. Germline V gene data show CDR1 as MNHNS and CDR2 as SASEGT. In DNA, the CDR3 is TGTGCCAGCAGCCCTCGGCGGGGGCAGGGGGAGCAGTACTTC. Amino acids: CASSPRRGQGEQYF.

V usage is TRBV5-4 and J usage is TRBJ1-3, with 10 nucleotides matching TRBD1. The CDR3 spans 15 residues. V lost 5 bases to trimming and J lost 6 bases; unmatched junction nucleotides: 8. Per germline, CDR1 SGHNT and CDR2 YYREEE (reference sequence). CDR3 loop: CASSPGTGASNTIYF. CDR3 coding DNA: TGTGCCAGCAGTCCCGGGACAGGGGCTTCAAACACCATATATTTT.

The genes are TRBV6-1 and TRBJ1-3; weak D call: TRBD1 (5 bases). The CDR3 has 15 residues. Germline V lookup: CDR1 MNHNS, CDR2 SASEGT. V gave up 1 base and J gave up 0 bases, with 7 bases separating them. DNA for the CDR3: TGTGCCAGCAGTGAAGGAACAGGCTCTGGAAACACCATATATTTT. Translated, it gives CASSEGTGSGNTIYF.

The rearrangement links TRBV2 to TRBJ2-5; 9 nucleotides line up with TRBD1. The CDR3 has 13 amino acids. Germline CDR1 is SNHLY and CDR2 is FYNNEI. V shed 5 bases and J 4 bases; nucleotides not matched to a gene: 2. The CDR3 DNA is TGTGCCAGCAGTCCGGGACAGGGAGAGACCCAGTACTTC. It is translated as CASSPGQGETQYF.

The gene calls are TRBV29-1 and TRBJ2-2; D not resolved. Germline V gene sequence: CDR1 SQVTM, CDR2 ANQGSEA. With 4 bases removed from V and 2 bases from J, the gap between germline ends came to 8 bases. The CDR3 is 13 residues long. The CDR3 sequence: CSVVPRNTGELFF. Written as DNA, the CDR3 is TGCAGCGTTGTCCCGCGAAACACCGGGGAGCTGTTTTTT.

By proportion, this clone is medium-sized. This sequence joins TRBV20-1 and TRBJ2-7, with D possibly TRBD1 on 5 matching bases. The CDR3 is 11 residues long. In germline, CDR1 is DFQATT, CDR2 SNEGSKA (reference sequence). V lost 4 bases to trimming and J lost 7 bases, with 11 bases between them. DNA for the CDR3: TGCAGTGCTAAGGGGAATGCGGAGCAGTACTTC. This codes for CSAKGNAEQYF.

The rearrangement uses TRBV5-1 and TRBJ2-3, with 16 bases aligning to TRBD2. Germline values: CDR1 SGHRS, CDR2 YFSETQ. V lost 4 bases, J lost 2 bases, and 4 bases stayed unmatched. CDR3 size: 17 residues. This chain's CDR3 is CASSAGTSGGATDTQYF. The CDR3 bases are TGCGCCAGCAGCGCGGGGACTAGCGGGGGGGCCACAGATACGCAGTATTTT.

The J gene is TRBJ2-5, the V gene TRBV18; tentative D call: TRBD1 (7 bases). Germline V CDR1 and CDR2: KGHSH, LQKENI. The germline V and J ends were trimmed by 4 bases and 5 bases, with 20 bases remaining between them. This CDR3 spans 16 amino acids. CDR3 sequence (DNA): TGTGCCAGCTCACTCCAACCTACGACAGGGAGGGAGACCCAGTACTTC. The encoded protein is CASSLQPTTGRETQYF.

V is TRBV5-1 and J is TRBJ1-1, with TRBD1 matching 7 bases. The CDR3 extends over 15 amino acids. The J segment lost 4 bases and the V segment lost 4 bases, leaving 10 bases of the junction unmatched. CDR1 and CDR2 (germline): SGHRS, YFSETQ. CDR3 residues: CASSPLTGFSTEAFF. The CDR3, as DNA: TGCGCCAGCAGCCCCCTGACAGGGTTTAGCACTGAAGCTTTCTTT.

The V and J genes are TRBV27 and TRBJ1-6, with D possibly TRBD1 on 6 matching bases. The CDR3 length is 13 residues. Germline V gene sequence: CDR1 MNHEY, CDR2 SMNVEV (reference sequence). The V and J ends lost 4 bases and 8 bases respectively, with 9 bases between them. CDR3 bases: TGTGCCAGCAGTTACAGGGTGGATTCACCCCTCCACTTT. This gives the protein CASSYRVDSPLHF.

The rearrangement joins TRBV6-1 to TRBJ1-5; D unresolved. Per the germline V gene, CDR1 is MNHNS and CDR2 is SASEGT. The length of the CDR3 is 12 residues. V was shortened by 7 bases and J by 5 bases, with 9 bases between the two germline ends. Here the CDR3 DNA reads TGTGCCAGCAAAGACGGAGATCAGCCCCAGCATTTT. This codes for CASKDGDQPQHF.

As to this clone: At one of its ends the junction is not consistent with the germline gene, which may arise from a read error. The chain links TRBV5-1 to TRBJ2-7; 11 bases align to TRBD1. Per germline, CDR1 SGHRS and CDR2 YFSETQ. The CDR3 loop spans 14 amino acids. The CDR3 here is CASSLRDRGYGQYF. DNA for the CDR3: TGCGCCAGCAGCCTCCGGGACAGGGGGTACGGGCAGTACTTC.

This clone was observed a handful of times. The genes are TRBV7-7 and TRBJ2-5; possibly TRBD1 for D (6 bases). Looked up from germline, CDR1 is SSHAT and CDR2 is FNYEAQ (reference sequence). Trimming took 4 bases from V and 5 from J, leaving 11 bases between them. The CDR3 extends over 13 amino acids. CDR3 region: CASSSGVGETQYF. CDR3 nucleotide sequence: TGTGCCAGCAGCTCAGGGGTAGGGGAGACCCAGTACTTC.

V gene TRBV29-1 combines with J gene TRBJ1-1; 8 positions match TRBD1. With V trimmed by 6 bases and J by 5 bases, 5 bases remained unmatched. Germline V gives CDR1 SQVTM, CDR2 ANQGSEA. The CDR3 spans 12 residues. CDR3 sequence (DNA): TGCAGCGTCGGACAGGGCGAGACTGAAGCTTTCTTT. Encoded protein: CSVGQGETEAFF.

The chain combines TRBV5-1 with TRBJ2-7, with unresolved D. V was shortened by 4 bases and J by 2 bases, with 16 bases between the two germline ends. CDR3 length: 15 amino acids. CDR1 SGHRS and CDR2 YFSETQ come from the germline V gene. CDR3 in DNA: TGCGCCAGCAGCCCGGCTTTCGACACAACCTACGAGCAGTACTTC. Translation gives CASSPAFDTTYEQYF.

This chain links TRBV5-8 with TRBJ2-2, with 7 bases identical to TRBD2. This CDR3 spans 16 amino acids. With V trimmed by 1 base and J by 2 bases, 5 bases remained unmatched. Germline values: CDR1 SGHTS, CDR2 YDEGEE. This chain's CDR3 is CASSLRQRENTGELFF. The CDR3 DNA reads TGTGCCAGCAGCTTGAGGCAGCGGGAAAACACCGGGGAGCTGTTTTTT.